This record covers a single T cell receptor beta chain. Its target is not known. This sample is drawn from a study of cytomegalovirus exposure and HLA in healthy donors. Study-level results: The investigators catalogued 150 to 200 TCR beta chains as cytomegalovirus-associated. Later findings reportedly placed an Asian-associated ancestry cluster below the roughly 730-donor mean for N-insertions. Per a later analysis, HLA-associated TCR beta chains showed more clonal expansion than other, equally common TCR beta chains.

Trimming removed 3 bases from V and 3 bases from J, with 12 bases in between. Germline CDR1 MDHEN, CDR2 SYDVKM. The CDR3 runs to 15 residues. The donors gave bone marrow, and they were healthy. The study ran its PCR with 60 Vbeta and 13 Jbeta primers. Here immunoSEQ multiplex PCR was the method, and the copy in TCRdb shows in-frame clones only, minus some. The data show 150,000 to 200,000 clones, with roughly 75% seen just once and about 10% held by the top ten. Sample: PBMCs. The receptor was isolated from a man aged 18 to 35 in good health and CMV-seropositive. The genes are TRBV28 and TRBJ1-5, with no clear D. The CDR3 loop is CASSFGQRYNQPQHF. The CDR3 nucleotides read TGTGCCAGCAGTTTCGGTCAGAGGTACAATCAGCCCCAGCATTTT.